These T cell receptor beta chains were read from a single sample in a study of human T cells and chemical hapten exposure. Using its own MiXCR run on the RACE reads, TCRdb lists one record per CDR3 protein. This sample has more than 110,000 distinct CDR3 sequences, with about 11% found just once. The sample was whole blood, taken in connection with sensitization to the hapten diphenylcyclopropenone (DPC). The receptor set was obtained from a woman in her 50s with alopecia areata. Some clones in this sample may be carry-over from other donors' samples. CDR3s include the opening cysteine and the closing phenylalanine or tryptophan.

J gene: TRBJ2-7
V gene: TRBV7-9
CDR3 protein: CASSQAGLSSYEQYF

J gene: TRBJ1-2
V gene: TRBV6-5
CDR3 protein: CASSYAGTGANYGYTF

J gene: TRBJ2-2
V gene: TRBV4-3
CDR3 protein: CASSQAVAGFANTGELFF

J gene: TRBJ2-7
V gene: TRBV29-1
CDR3 protein: CSGGTRNEQYF

J gene: TRBJ2-2
V gene: TRBV24-1
CDR3 protein: CATRGQAGNTGELFF

J gene: TRBJ2-1
V gene: TRBV18
CDR3 protein: CASSPSAGAYNEQFF

J gene: TRBJ1-6
V gene: TRBV7-3
CDR3 protein: CASSLGGQASSPLHF

J gene: TRBJ1-1
V gene: TRBV28
CDR3 protein: CASSFTPNTEVFF

J gene: TRBJ1-6
V gene: TRBV7-2
CDR3 protein: CASSSSPVRPLHF

J gene: TRBJ2-7
V gene: TRBV12-3/TRBV12-4
CDR3 protein: CASTPSRQGSAEQYF

J gene: TRBJ2-3
V gene: TRBV27
CDR3 protein: CASSSTGLLGTQYF

J gene: TRBJ2-3
V gene: TRBV11-2
CDR3 protein: CANRKRGGKDTQYF

J gene: TRBJ1-5
V gene: TRBV6-1
CDR3 protein: CASSTHTGHSNSNQPQHF

J gene: TRBJ2-3
V gene: TRBV24-1
CDR3 protein: CATSDRDRFTDTQYF

J gene: TRBJ2-7
V gene: TRBV28
CDR3 protein: CASRTRVGISPRPWGISYEQYF

J gene: TRBJ2-5
V gene: TRBV11-2
CDR3 protein: CASSLYGPDQETQYF